This is a list of T cell receptor beta chains from one sample in a study of blood T cell repertoires in COVID-19. Data came from immunoSEQ multiplex PCR; TCRdb stores just in-frame clones and leaves some out. Of approximately 170,000 clones listed, around four fifths are singletons. Source material: peripheral blood. The receptors derive from a woman of 80 years or more with acute or convalescent COVID-19. Each CDR3 is given with its conserved first and last residue. D genes are given only for firm matches.

CDR3 protein	V gene	J gene	D gene
CASSFPSGDTEAFF	TRBV5-4	TRBJ1-1	NA
CASSLAGLARTNTGELFF	TRBV18	TRBJ2-2	TRBD2
CAISKGQGGNAEAFF	TRBV10-3	TRBJ1-1	TRBD1
CASSVRGESNEAFF	TRBV7-9	TRBJ1-1	NA
CASSYRVTQYF	TRBV11-2	TRBJ2-3	NA
CASSHRATGELFF	TRBV19	TRBJ2-2	NA
CASSQGRGIPYEQYF	TRBV4-2	TRBJ2-7	NA
CASSSGVWGEKLFF	TRBV27	TRBJ1-4	NA
CSVRPIKLYGYTF	TRBV29-1	TRBJ1-2	NA
CASSPTGTGYHEQYF	TRBV6-5	TRBJ2-7	TRBD1
CASSPDGGKGYGYTF	TRBV5-5	TRBJ1-2	NA
CASSLRDGRPYNEQFF	TRBV27	TRBJ2-1	TRBD2
CASSKPFGRGFYHEQYF	TRBV21-1	TRBJ2-7	NA
CATSSRDGDTQYF	TRBV24-1	TRBJ2-3	NA
CASSLGLAAASTDTQYF	TRBV7-3	TRBJ2-3	TRBD2
CASSWDRAGELFF	TRBV13	TRBJ2-2	TRBD1
CASRLQGGQTYEQYF	TRBV10-2	TRBJ2-7	TRBD1
CASSLVGQGTGELFF	TRBV7-6	TRBJ2-2	NA
CASSSAPTERGLNTEAFF	TRBV7-9	TRBJ1-1	NA
CASSKTHSNQPQHF	TRBV6-5	TRBJ1-5	NA
CASSWTGTETQYF	TRBV12-3/TRBV12-4	TRBJ2-5	NA
CASSPRGGETEAFF	TRBV7-9	TRBJ1-1	NA
CATSSPSGQGNRKAFF	TRBV15	TRBJ1-1	TRBD1
CASSPGLGTDTQYF	TRBV6-5	TRBJ2-3	NA
CASSVGTEEETQYF	TRBV9	TRBJ2-5	NA
CASSDWTGAQPQHF	TRBV6-1	TRBJ1-5	TRBD1
CASSRTGFARNTEAFF	TRBV19	TRBJ1-1	TRBD1
CASSVEGARDSQETQYF	TRBV9	TRBJ2-5	TRBD1
CASTLKGAAKSNYGYTF	TRBV21-1	TRBJ1-2	NA
CASSATGTPKTEAFF	TRBV5-5	TRBJ1-1	NA
CASSLDGGSFYEQYF	TRBV5-1	TRBJ2-7	TRBD2
CASSPLGTEFTDTQYF	TRBV18	TRBJ2-3	TRBD1
CARGGTSGRRSYNEQFF	TRBV30	TRBJ2-1	TRBD2
CASSPPSGANVLTF	TRBV18	TRBJ2-6	NA
CASSTEQGFHEQYF	TRBV19	TRBJ2-7	TRBD1
CASSTGLAGGDYEQYF	TRBV5-1	TRBJ2-7	TRBD2
CASSLAGSYEQYF	TRBV5-6	TRBJ2-7	NA
CASSFWSSGTGNGDTQYF	TRBV7-2	TRBJ2-3	TRBD1
CASSGQGHGYTF	TRBV3-1/TRBV3-2	TRBJ1-2	TRBD1
CSGRQGGTGELFF	TRBV29-1	TRBJ2-2	TRBD1
CASSQFSGYQPQHF	TRBV4-1	TRBJ1-5	NA
CASSPGTGRKHEKLFF	TRBV5-6	TRBJ1-4	TRBD1
CASSAQGTNEKLFF	TRBV9	TRBJ1-4	NA
CASSTALGQGRGYGYTF	TRBV19	TRBJ1-2	TRBD1
CASSYGSGTANSPLHF	TRBV6-5	TRBJ1-6	TRBD1